A selection of T cell receptor beta chains follows, all from one sample in a study of type 1 regulatory T cells. TCRdb analysed the reads with MiXCR anew, one entry per CDR3 protein. The top ten clones hold less than 10% of a sample with about 69,000 distinct CDR3 sequences, less than 25% of them seen once. These TCRs are of unknown antigen specificity. Sequencing was performed on cultured type 1 regulatory T (Tr1) cells, either the whole culture or a sorted fraction (not recorded which). The source of these receptors is a human donor in good health. Each CDR3 is given with its conserved first and last residue. Fields, in order: V gene, J gene, D gene, clone size, CDR3 DNA, CDR3 protein. D genes are given only for firm matches. Expanded clones are given a class, and other clones once, few, many or no size at all.

TRBV5-1,TRBJ2-2,.,few,TGCGCCAGCAGCATAGGACACATAAACACCGGGGAGCTGTTTTTT,CASSIGHINTGELFF
TRBV7-2,TRBJ2-3,TRBD2,few,TGTGCCAGCAGCTTAGGGACTAGCGGGAGTGGAGGCACAGATACGCAGTATTTT,CASSLGTSGSGGTDTQYF
TRBV5-1,TRBJ1-5,.,.,TGCGCCAGCAGCCCGGGGGGGGGTCAGCCCCAGCATTTT,CASSPGGGQPQHF
TRBV5-1,TRBJ2-7,.,.,TGCGCCAGCAGCCCCCGGGGGCCGAGCTCCTACGAGCAGTACTTC,CASSPRGPSSYEQYF
TRBV7-9,TRBJ1-1,TRBD1,.,TGTGCCAGCAGCCCTCCCAGAACAGGGGCTTTGGGCACTGAAGCTTTCTTT,CASSPPRTGALGTEAFF
TRBV6-1,TRBJ2-1,TRBD2,few,TGTGCCAGCAGTGAATTTGGAGCGGGAGTAGGCAATGAGCAGTTCTTC,CASSEFGAGVGNEQFF
TRBV7-2,TRBJ2-5,.,few,TGTGCCAGCAGCTTAGTAGCGGCGTACCAAGAGACCCAGTACTTC,CASSLVAAYQETQYF
TRBV27,TRBJ2-1,TRBD1,few,TGTGCCAGCAGGCCGGGGGGACAGGGTTCTGGGGAGCAGTTCTTC,CASRPGGQGSGEQFF
TRBV7-9,TRBJ1-1,.,.,TGTGCCAGCAGCTTAGTCTACACTGAAGCTTTCTTT,CASSLVYTEAFF
TRBV9,TRBJ2-5,.,many,TGTGCCAGCAGCCAAGGGGCGGCTAGCGACTTCCAAGAGACCCAGTACTTC,CASSQGAASDFQETQYF
TRBV20-1,TRBJ1-1,TRBD1,few,TGCAGTGCTCCATCCTTGGGGACAGCGAACACTGAAGCTTTCTTT,CSAPSLGTANTEAFF
TRBV29-1,TRBJ1-1,.,many,TGCAGCGTTGTGGCGGGGATAACTCCCCAAGCTTTCTTT,CSVVAGITPQAFF
TRBV3-1,TRBJ2-5,.,.,TGTGCCAGCAGCCGGGGGACGGACGGTGGAGAGACCCAGTACTTC,CASSRGTDGGETQYF
TRBV3-1,TRBJ2-1,TRBD1,.,TGTGCCAGCAGCCTCTTACAGGGGGGTGAGCAGTTCTTC,CASSLLQGGEQFF
TRBV10-3,TRBJ2-1,.,few,TGTGCCATCAGTGAGTCCGACAGGACCTACAATGAGCAGTTCTTC,CAISESDRTYNEQFF
TRBV9,TRBJ2-7,TRBD1,.,TGTGCCAGCAGCGGACAGGGGTCCTACGAGCAGTACTTC,CASSGQGSYEQYF
TRBV12-3/TRBV12-4,TRBJ1-5,.,.,TGTGCCAGCAGTTTAGGGCGACAGCCCAATCAGCCCCAGCATTTT,CASSLGRQPNQPQHF
TRBV12-3/TRBV12-4,TRBJ2-3,.,few,TGTGCCAGCAGCCCCGGGATTAACACAGATACGCAGTATTTT,CASSPGINTDTQYF
TRBV5-1,TRBJ2-3,.,.,TGCGCCAGCAGCTTGGCCGCAAGCCCCACAGATACGCAGTATTTT,CASSLAASPTDTQYF
TRBV12-3/TRBV12-4,TRBJ2-6,.,few,TGTGCCAGCAGGCGTCGGGGACCCTCTGGGGCCAACGTCCTGACTTTC,CASRRRGPSGANVLTF
TRBV27,TRBJ2-2,.,.,TGTGCCAGCAGCTTCTGGGGGGCCGGGGAGCTGTTTTTT,CASSFWGAGELFF
TRBV6-5,TRBJ1-1,TRBD1,.,TGTGCCAGCAGCCGCAGACAGGGCTCGGCTTTCTTT,CASSRRQGSAFF
TRBV18,TRBJ2-7,.,.,TGTGCCAGCTCACCACGCACGTCCGAGCAGTACTTC,CASSPRTSEQYF
TRBV5-1,TRBJ2-3,.,.,TGCGCCAGCAGCTTGGTATCCGAGTCTTTGCAGTATTTT,CASSLVSESLQYF
TRBV5-5,TRBJ2-4,TRBD1,.,TGTGCCAGCAGCCTCTGGGACAGGGGCCGAAACATTCAGTACTTC,CASSLWDRGRNIQYF
TRBV11-2,TRBJ1-1,.,few,TGTGCCAGCAGCCCTAGAAGGTTAGGGGGGATGACTGAAGCTTTCTTT,CASSPRRLGGMTEAFF
TRBV7-2,TRBJ2-7,TRBD1,.,TGTGCCAGCAGCTTAGTCCCGGGACAGTCCTACGAGCAGTACTTC,CASSLVPGQSYEQYF
TRBV7-2,TRBJ2-7,TRBD2,.,TGTGCCAGCAGCTGGGGGACTAGCGGCACCTACGAGCAGTACTTC,CASSWGTSGTYEQYF
TRBV20-1,TRBJ1-4,.,.,TGCAGTGCTAGAGGACTCCGAACTAATGAAAAACTGTTTTTT,CSARGLRTNEKLFF
TRBV5-1,TRBJ2-3,.,few,TGCGCCAGCAGCTTGAAAGGACCCACAGATACGCAGTATTTT,CASSLKGPTDTQYF
TRBV9,TRBJ1-1,.,.,TGTGCCAGCAGCGTAGTTATAGGGGGGGACACTGGAGCTTTCTTT,CASSVVIGGDTGAFF
TRBV25-1,TRBJ2-1,.,few,TGTGCCAGCAGTGAACCGGGAGCCGCCTACAATGAGCAGTTCTTC,CASSEPGAAYNEQFF
TRBV28,TRBJ2-3,TRBD1,few,TGTGCCAGCAGTTTAGCGGACAGGGGGCTAGATACGCAGTATTTT,CASSLADRGLDTQYF
TRBV9,TRBJ2-3,TRBD1,.,TGTGCCAGCAGCCTGCGGGGACAGGGAAGACATACGCAGTATTTT,CASSLRGQGRHTQYF
TRBV7-9,TRBJ2-7,.,.,TGTGCCAGCAGCCTAGGAAGGCTCGGGCCCAGCTCCTACGAGCAGTACTTC,CASSLGRLGPSSYEQYF
TRBV4-2,TRBJ2-1,.,few,TGTGCCAGCAGCCAAGAGTACAATGAGCAGTTCTTC,CASSQEYNEQFF
TRBV5-1,TRBJ2-1,TRBD2,many,TGCGCCAGCAGCTTGGAGGGACTAGCAGGTTACAATGAGCAGTTCTTC,CASSLEGLAGYNEQFF
TRBV12-3/TRBV12-4,TRBJ2-7,TRBD1,few,TGTGCCAGCAGTGCACAGGGGGGCCCCTACGAGCAGTACTTC,CASSAQGGPYEQYF
TRBV20-1,TRBJ2-5,.,few,TGCAGTGCTAGTGGCTTCCAAGAGACCCAGTACTTC,CSASGFQETQYF
TRBV5-1,TRBJ1-5,TRBD1,many,TGCGCCAGCAGCTTGGTGGCAGGGGGCGGTCAGCCCCAGCATTTT,CASSLVAGGGQPQHF
TRBV19,TRBJ1-2,.,.,TGTGCCAGTAGACCGCGCGACAGAGCCTATGGCTACACCTTC,CASRPRDRAYGYTF
TRBV6-1,TRBJ2-1,.,.,TGTGTCAGCACTATTTCGGGAATCAGGTTCGATGAGCAGTTCTTC,CVSTISGIRFDEQFF
TRBV20-1,TRBJ2-7,TRBD2,few,TGCAGTGCTGGACTAGCGGGAGAGCAGTACTTC,CSAGLAGEQYF
TRBV10-2,TRBJ2-2,.,.,TGCGCCACCCAAAGAGGATATTGGAGGGCCGAGACCGGGGAGCTGTTTTTT,CATQRGYWRAETGELFF
TRBV27,TRBJ1-5,.,many,TGTGCCAGCAGTTTAGGAAAAGGGGGGCAGCCCCAGCATTTT,CASSLGKGGQPQHF
TRBV12-3/TRBV12-4,TRBJ2-1,.,.,TGTGCCAGCAGTCTGTCCAGCAATGAGCAGTTCTTC,CASSLSSNEQFF